The 3 T cell receptor beta chains below come from one sample, sequenced in a study of T cell repertoires in cytomegalovirus infection (dated 2019 in TCRdb). The reads were generated on an Illumina HiSeq 1500. Starting from the raw public reads, TCRdb applied fastp trimming at Q25, assembled clones with MiXCR and retained in-frame beta chains. Each CDR3 protein appears once, grouped with its most common genes and DNA. The sample includes 350,000 to 500,000 distinct CDR3 sequences, with about a third observed a single time. Of the sample, roughly 13% is held by the ten largest clones. Sequences were obtained from PBMCs. The receptors derive from a human donor in good health (CMV status not recorded). Some clones in this sample may be carry-over from other donors' samples.

The chain has TRBV9 and TRBJ2-1; the match to TRBD2 covers 10 bases. The V gene end was trimmed by 0 bases and the J gene end by 10 bases; junction bases not matched to a gene: 13. Germline V gene sequence: CDR1 SGDLS, CDR2 YYNGEE. The CDR3 totals 17 residues. Written as DNA, the CDR3 is TGTGCCAGCAGCGTAGGGTCAGGAAGCGGGGGGGGCAGGGAGCAGTTCTTC. Protein: CASSVGSGSGGGREQFF.

This chain joins TRBV7-9 and TRBJ1-1; no reliable D call. Germline assignment: CDR1 SEHNR and CDR2 FQNEAQ (reference sequence). V was trimmed by 10 bases and J by 6 bases, leaving 15 bases between them. The CDR3 totals 12 residues. DNA for the CDR3: TGTGCCATCTCCGGGAATTTCGCTGAAGCTTTCTTT. Amino acid sequence: CAISGNFAEAFF.

A word on this clonotype: Being one base from a much bigger clone, this may be a read error. This is likely a read error, given that the CDR3 carries no conserved phenylalanine or tryptophan at its end. The V and J genes are TRBV7-2 and TRBJ1-5, with D unresolved. The CDR3 has 13 amino acids. V was shortened by 8 bases and J by 0 bases, with 8 bases between the two germline ends. Germline V gene lookup returns CDR1 SGHTA and CDR2 FQGNSA. The CDR3 DNA reads TGTGCCAGCGTTGCCGATAGCAATCAGCCCCAGCATTGT. Protein sequence: CASVADSNQPQHC.